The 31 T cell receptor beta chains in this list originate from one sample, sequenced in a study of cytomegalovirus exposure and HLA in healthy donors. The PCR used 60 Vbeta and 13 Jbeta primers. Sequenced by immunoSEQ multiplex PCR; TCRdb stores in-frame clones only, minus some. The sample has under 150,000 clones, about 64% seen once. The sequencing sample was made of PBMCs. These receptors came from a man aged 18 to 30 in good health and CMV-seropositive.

The CDR3 loop reads CAWSASGLAGTLATQYF. CDR3 nucleotide sequence: TGTGCCTGGAGTGCTTCGGGACTAGCGGGGACCTTGGCGACCCAGTACTTC. J is TRBJ2-5 and V is TRBV30, with 13 bases that match TRBD2. The germline V gene encodes CDR1 GTSNPN and CDR2 SVGIG (reference sequence). The V segment lost 1 base and the J segment 7 bases; nucleotides outside the gene matches: 12. The CDR3 length is 17 residues. The full variable domain, with the rest looked up from reference TRBV30 and TRBJ2-5, is SQTIHQWPATLVQPVGSPLSLECTVEGTSNPNLYWYRQAAGRGLQLLFYSVGIGQISSEVPQNLSASRPQDRQFILSSKKLLLSDSGFYLCAWSASGLAGTLATQYFGPGTRLLVL.

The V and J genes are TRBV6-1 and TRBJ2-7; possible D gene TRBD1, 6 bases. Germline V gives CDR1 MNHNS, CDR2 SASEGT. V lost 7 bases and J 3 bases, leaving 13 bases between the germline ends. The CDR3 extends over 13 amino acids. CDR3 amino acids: CASTPGQIYEQYF. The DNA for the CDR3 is TGTGCCAGCACCCCGGGACAAATCTACGAGCAGTACTTC.

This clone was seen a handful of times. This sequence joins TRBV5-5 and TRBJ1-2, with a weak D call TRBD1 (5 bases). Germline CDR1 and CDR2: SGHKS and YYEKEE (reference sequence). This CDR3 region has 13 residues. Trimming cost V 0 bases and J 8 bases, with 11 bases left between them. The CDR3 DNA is TGTGCCAGCAGCTTGGTGGGAGGGACGGGCTACACCTTC. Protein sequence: CASSLVGGTGYTF.

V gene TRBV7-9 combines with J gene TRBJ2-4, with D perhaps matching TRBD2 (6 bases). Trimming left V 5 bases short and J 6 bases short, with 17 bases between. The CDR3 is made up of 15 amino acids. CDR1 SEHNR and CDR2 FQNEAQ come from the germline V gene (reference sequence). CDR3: CASSPYQGSGNIQYF. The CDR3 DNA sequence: TGTGCCAGCAGCCCGTATCAGGGTAGCGGAAACATTCAGTACTTC.

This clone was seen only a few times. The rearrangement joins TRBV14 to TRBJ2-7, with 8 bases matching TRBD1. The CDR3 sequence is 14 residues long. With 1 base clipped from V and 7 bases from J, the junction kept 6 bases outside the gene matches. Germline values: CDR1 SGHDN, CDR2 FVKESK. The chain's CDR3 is CASSQAQGVEEQYF. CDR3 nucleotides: TGTGCCAGCAGCCAAGCACAGGGGGTCGAGGAGCAGTACTTC.

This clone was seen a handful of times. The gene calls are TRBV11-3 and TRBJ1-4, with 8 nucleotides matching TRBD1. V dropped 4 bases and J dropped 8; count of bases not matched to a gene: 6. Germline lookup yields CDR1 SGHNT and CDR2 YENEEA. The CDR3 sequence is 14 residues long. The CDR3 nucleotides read TGTGCCAGCAGCTCCCGGACAGGGATGGAAAAACTGTTTTTT. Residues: CASSSRTGMEKLFF.

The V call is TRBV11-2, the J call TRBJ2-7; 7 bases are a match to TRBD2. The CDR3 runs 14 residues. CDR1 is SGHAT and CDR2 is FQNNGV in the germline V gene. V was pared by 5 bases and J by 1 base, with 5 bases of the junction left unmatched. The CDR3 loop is CASSRGGGSYEQYF. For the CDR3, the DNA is TGTGCCAGCAGCCGTGGGGGGGGGTCCTACGAGCAGTACTTC.

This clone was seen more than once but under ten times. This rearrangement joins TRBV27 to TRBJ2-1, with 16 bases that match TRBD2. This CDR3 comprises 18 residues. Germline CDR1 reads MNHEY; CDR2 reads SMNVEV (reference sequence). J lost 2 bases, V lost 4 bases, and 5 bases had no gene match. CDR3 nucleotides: TGTGCCAGCAGTTCGGGACTAGCGGGGGGGAGCGCCTACAATGAGCAGTTCTTC. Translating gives CASSSGLAGGSAYNEQFF.

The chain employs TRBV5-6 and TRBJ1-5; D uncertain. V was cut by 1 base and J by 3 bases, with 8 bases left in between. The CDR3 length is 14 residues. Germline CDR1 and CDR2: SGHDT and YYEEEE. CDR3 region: CASSLRGVNQPQHF. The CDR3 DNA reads TGTGCCAGCAGCTTGCGGGGAGTCAATCAGCCCCAGCATTTT.

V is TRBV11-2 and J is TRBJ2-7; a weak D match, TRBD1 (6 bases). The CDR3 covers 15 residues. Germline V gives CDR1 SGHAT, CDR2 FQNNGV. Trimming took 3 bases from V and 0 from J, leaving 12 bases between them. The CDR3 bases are TGTGCCAGCAGCTTGGACAGTGTGGGCTCCTACGAGCAGTACTTC. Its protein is CASSLDSVGSYEQYF.

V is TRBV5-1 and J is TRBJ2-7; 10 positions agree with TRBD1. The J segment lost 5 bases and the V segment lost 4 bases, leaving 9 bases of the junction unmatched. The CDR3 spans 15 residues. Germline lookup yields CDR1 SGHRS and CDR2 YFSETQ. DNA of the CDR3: TGCGCCAGCAGCGCGTCCGGGACAGGGGTCCACGAGCAGTACTTC. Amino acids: CASSASGTGVHEQYF.

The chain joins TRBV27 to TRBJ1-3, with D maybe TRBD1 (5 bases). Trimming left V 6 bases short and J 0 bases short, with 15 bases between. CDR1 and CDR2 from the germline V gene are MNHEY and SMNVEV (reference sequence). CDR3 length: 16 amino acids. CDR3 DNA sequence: TGTGCCAGCAGCGCCTGGGGCGTACTCTCTGGAAACACCATATATTTT. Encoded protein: CASSAWGVLSGNTIYF.

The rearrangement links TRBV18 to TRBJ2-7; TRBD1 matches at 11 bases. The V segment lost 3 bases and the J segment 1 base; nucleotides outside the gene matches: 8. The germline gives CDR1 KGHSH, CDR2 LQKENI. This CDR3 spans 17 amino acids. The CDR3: CASSPGRDRGFSYEQYF. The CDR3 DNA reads TGTGCCAGCTCACCGGGGCGGGACAGGGGGTTTTCCTACGAGCAGTACTTC.

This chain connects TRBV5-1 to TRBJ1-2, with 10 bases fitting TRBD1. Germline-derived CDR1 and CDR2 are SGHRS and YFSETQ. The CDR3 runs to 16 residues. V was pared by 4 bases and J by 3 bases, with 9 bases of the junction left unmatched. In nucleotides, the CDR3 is TGCGCCAGCAGCCAATGGACAGGGGGTGGAGACTATGGCTACACCTTC. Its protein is CASSQWTGGGDYGYTF.

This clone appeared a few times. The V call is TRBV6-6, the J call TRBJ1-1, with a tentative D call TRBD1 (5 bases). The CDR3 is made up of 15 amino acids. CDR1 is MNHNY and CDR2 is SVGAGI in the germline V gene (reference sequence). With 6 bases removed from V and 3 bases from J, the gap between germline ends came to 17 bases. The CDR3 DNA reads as TGTGCCAGCAGGTTGGACATGTCTAGGGACACTGAAGCTTTCTTT. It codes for CASRLDMSRDTEAFF.

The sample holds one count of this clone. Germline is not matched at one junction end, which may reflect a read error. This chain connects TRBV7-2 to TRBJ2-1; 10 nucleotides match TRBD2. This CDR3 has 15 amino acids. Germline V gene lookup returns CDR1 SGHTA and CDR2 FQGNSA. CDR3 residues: CASRLAGGSYNEQFF. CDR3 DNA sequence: TGTGCCAGCAGGTTAGCGGGGGGAAGTTACAATGAGCAGTTCTTC.

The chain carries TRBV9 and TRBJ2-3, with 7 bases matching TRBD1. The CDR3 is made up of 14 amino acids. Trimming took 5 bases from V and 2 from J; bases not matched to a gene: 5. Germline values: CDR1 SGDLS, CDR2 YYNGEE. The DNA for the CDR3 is TGTGCCAGCAGTGGGGGACAGTACACAGATACGCAGTATTTT. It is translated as CASSGGQYTDTQYF.

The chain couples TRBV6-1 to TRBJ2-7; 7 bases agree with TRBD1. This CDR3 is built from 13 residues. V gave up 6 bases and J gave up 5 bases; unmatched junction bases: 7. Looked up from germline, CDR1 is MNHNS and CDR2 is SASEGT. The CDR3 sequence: CASSLEQGNEQYF. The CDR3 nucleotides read TGTGCCAGCAGCTTAGAACAGGGGAACGAGCAGTACTTC.

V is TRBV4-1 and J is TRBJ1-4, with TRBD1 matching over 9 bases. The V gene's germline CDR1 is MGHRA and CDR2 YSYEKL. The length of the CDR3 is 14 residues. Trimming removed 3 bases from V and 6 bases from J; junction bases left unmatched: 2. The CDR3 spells CASSHRQGDEKLFF. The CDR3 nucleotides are TGCGCCAGCAGCCATCGACAGGGGGATGAAAAACTGTTTTTT.

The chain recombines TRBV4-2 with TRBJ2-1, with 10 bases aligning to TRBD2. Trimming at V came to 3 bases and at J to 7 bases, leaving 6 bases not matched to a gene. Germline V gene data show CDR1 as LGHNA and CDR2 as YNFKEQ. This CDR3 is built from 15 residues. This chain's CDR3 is CASSQGSGGRNEQFF. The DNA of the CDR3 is TGTGCCAGCAGCCAGGGTAGCGGGGGGAGGAATGAGCAGTTCTTC.

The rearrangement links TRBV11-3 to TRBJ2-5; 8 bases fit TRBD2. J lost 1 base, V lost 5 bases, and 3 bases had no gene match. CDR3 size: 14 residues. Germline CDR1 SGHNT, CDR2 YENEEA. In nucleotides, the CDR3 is TGTGCCAGCAGCAACGGGGGGGTCCAAGAGACCCAGTACTTC. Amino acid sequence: CASSNGGVQETQYF.

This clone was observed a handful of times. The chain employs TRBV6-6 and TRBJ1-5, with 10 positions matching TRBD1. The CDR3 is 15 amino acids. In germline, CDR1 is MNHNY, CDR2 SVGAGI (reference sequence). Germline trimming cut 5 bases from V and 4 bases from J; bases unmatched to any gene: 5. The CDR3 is CASSQGQGSNQPQHF. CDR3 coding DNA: TGTGCCAGCAGTCAGGGACAGGGGTCGAATCAGCCCCAGCATTTT.

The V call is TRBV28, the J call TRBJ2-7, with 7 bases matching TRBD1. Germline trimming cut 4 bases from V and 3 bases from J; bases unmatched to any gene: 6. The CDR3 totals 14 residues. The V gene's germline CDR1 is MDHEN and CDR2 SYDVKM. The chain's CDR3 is CASSSRTGNYEQYF. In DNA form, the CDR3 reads TGTGCCAGCAGTTCAAGGACAGGAAACTACGAGCAGTACTTC.

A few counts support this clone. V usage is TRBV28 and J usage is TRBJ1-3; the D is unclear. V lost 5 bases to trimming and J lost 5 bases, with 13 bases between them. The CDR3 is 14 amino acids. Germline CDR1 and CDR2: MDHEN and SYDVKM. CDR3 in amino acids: CASSPRTERNTIYF. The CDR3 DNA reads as TGTGCCAGCAGTCCCCGAACAGAAAGAAACACCATATATTTT.

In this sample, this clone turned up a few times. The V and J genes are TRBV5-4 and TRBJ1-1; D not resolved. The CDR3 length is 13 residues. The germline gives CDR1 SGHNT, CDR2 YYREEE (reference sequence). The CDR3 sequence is CASGRGSNTEAFF. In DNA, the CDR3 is TGTGCGTCCGGGCGGGGTTCGAACACTGAAGCTTTCTTT.

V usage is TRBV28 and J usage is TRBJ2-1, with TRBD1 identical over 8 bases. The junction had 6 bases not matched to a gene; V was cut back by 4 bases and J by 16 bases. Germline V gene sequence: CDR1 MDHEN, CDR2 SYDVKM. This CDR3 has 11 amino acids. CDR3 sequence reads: CASSYRDRIFF. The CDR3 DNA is TGTGCCAGCAGTTATCGGGACAGGATATTCTTC.

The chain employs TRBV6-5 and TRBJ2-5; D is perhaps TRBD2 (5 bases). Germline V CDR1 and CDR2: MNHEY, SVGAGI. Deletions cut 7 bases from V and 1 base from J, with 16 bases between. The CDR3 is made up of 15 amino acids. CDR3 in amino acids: CASTLSGRRQETQYF. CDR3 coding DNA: TGTGCCAGCACCCTTTCGGGGAGACGCCAAGAGACCCAGTACTTC.

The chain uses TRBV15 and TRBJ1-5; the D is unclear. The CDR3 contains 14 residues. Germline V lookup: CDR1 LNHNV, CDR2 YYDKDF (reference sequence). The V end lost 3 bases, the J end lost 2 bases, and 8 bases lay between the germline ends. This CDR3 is CATSRARGNQPQHF. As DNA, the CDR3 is TGTGCCACCAGCAGGGCCCGGGGCAATCAGCCCCAGCATTTT.

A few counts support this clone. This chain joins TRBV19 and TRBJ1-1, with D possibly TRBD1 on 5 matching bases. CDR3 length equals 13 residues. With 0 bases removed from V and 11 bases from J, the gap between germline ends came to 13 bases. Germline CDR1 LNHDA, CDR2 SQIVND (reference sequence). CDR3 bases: TGTGCCAGTAGTATAGATCTCACAGGTGGGGCTTTCTTT. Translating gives CASSIDLTGGAFF.

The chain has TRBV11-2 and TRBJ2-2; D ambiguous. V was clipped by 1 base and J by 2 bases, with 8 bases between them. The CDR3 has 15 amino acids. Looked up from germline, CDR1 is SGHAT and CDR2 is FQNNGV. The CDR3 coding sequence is TGTGCCAGCAGCTTAGGTACAGTCAACACCGGGGAGCTGTTTTTT. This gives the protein CASSLGTVNTGELFF.

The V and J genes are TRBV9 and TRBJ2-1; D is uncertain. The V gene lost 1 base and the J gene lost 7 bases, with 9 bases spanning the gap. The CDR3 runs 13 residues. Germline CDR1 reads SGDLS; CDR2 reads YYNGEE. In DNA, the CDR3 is TGTGCCAGCAGCGTATATGACACGAATGAGCAGTTCTTC. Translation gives CASSVYDTNEQFF.